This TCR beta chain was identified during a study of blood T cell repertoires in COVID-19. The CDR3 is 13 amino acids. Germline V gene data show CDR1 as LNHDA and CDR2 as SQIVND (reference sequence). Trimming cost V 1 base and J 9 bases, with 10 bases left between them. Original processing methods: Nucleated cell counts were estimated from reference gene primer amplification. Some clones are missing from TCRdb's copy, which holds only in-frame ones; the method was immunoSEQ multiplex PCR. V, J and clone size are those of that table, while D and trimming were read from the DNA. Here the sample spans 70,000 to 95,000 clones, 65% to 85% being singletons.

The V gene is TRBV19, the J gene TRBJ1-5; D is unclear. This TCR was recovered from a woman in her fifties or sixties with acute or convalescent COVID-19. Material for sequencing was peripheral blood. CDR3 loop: CASSIAAGMPQHF. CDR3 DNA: TGTGCCAGTAGTATAGCGGCCGGGATGCCCCAGCATTTT.